One sample yielded the 20 T cell receptor beta chains listed below, sequenced in a study of blood T cells in healthy people across ages. A second PCR, run for 7 to 11 cycles, used a sample-barcoded 5' primer plus a J-beta primer mix. TCRdb recomputed calls from the 5' RACE reads with MiXCR, one row per CDR3 protein. The sample includes under 700,000 distinct CDR3 sequences, around 24% seen only once; the top ten take just over 8.5%. The same data also contributed to another study, on T cells of mothers and their children.

The sample comprised blood. These receptors all come from a boy aged 5-17 years in good health.

This clonotype has just a few counts. At one boundary the junction diverges from the germline segment, which might be a read error. V is TRBV27 and J is TRBJ1-2; 11 bases are shared with TRBD1. Germline V gene lookup returns CDR1 MNHEY and CDR2 SMNVEV (reference sequence). The CDR3 sequence is 17 residues long. The CDR3 coding sequence is TGTGCCAGCAGCTTATCCGCGGGACAGGGGGTGAACTATGGCTACACCTTC. Its translation is CASSLSAGQGVNYGYTF.

This clonotype was counted many times. V gene TRBV11-1 combines with J gene TRBJ2-7; 8 bases line up with TRBD1. The CDR3 sequence is 14 residues long. V was pared by 7 bases and J by 0 bases, with 5 bases of the junction left unmatched. Germline V lookup: CDR1 SGHAT, CDR2 FQDESV (reference sequence). CDR3 sequence: CASTTTGVSYEQYF. CDR3 nucleotides: TGTGCCAGCACCACGACAGGGGTCTCCTACGAGCAGTACTTC.

The chain employs TRBV7-9 and TRBJ2-7; 7 bases are shared with TRBD2. The germline CDR1 and CDR2 sequences are SEHNR and FQNEAQ (reference sequence). This CDR3 spans 14 amino acids. V dropped 2 bases and J dropped 3; count of bases not matched to a gene: 4. CDR3 nucleotides: TGTGCCAGCAGCTTAAGGGACTATGTCTACGAGCAGTACTTC. Translated: CASSLRDYVYEQYF.

V usage is TRBV7-2 and J usage is TRBJ2-5, with 8 bases aligning to TRBD2. The V and J ends lost 2 bases and 9 bases, in that order; junction bases with no gene match: 11. From germline, CDR1 is SGHTA and CDR2 FQGNSA. The CDR3 runs to 15 residues. Written as DNA, the CDR3 is TGTGCCAGCAGCTTATGGAAGGGACTAGTCGCGCCCCAGTACTTC. Its translation: CASSLWKGLVAPQYF.

This clonotype has a handful of counts. One end of the junction does not line up with germline, which may come from a read error. J is TRBJ1-4 and V is TRBV20-1, with D maybe TRBD1 (5 bases). Germline CDR1 reads DFQATT; CDR2 reads SNEGSKA (reference sequence). The CDR3 covers 13 residues. In nucleotides, the CDR3 is TGCGGTGCTGCAGGGTGGGCAAATGAAAAACTGTTTTTT. Protein sequence: CGAAGWANEKLFF.

The sample holds a few counts of this clonotype. The chain couples TRBV5-1 to TRBJ2-7, with D uncertain. The CDR3 runs to 12 residues. Per the germline V gene, CDR1 is SGHRS and CDR2 is YFSETQ. With 0 bases removed from V and 3 bases from J, the gap between germline ends came to 4 bases. The CDR3 reads CASSLEHYEQYF. CDR3 nucleotides: TGCGCCAGCAGCTTGGAACACTACGAGCAGTACTTC.

This clonotype showed up just a few times. The chain couples TRBV28 to TRBJ2-3; 8 nucleotides line up with TRBD2. V was pared by 3 bases and J by 2 bases, with 4 bases of the junction left unmatched. The CDR3 has 15 amino acids. CDR1 and CDR2 (germline): MDHEN, SYDVKM. Here the CDR3 reads CASSFGGENTDTQYF. In DNA, the CDR3 is TGTGCCAGCAGTTTCGGGGGGGAAAACACAGATACGCAGTATTTT.

This clonotype was counted only a few times. The chain employs TRBV27 and TRBJ1-4; D is possibly TRBD1 (5 bases). Trimming took 5 bases from V and 15 from J, leaving 22 bases between them. The CDR3 totals 14 residues. Germline V gene lookup returns CDR1 MNHEY and CDR2 SMNVEV (reference sequence). The CDR3 DNA follows: TGTGCCAGCAGTCTGGACACCTCCGGGAACCCCTTGTTTTTT. This sequence encodes CASSLDTSGNPLFF. Full variable domain (rest looked up from reference TRBV27 and TRBJ1-4): EAQVTQNPRYLITVTGKKLTVTCSQNMNHEYMSWYRQDPGLGLRQIYYSMNVEVTDKGDVPEGYKVSRKEKRNFPLILESPSPNQTSLYFCASSLDTSGNPLFFGSGTQLSVL.

This sequence joins TRBV6-5 and TRBJ2-7, with TRBD2 as a possible D gene (6 bases). The J call may be faulty, since TRBJ2-1 better matches the DNA end. CDR3 length: 16 amino acids. Germline values: CDR1 MNHEY, CDR2 SVGAGI. In DNA, the CDR3 is TGTGCCAGCAGTTACTTGGCGGGGCCCAGCGGCAATGAGCAGTTCTTC. Its protein is CASSYLAGPSGNEQFF.

V gene TRBV7-2 combines with J gene TRBJ2-5; D possibly uses TRBD1 or TRBD2 (6 bases each). The CDR3 sequence is 14 residues long. In germline, CDR1 is SGHTA, CDR2 FQGNSA. Trimming took 4 bases from V and 2 from J, leaving 11 bases between them. CDR3 region: CASSWGGQQETQYF. In DNA, the CDR3 is TGTGCCAGCAGCTGGGGAGGACAGCAAGAGACCCAGTACTTC.

This clonotype was counted only a few times. Written as DNA, the CDR3 is TGTGCCAGCAGTTACGAAGAGGCGGGACTCAACACAGATACGCAGTATTTT. It codes for CASSYEEAGLNTDTQYF. This chain links TRBV6-2 or TRBV6-3 with TRBJ2-3, with a weak D call TRBD2 (6 bases). The CDR3 consists of 17 residues. Germline values: CDR1 MNHEY, CDR2 SVGEGT. V dropped 2 bases and J dropped 2 bases, with 17 bases sitting between them.

This clonotype was observed a handful of times. The rearrangement joins TRBV6-5 to TRBJ1-2; D might be TRBD1 (6 bases). The V end was cut by 6 bases, the J end by 8 bases, with 16 bases between. This CDR3 comprises 13 residues. The germline V gene has CDR1 MNHEY and CDR2 SVGAGI. In DNA, the CDR3 is TGTGCCAGCAGCCCAAGGGGGGTCGCAGGCTACACCTTC. It translates to CASSPRGVAGYTF.

This clonotype is classed as large (0.1 to 1%). The chain links TRBV4-3 to TRBJ2-7; D possibly corresponds to TRBD1 (5 bases). CDR3 length: 15 amino acids. CDR1 is LGHNA and CDR2 is YSLEER in the germline V gene. Trimming removed 5 bases from V and 3 bases from J, with 17 bases in between. The CDR3 DNA reads as TGCGCCAGCAGCTATCACTTCCCCGGACACTACGAGCAGTACTTC. Translation: CASSYHFPGHYEQYF.

This clonotype has just a few counts. CDR3 sequence reads: CASSQGSGLSNYGYTF. As DNA, the CDR3 is TGCGCCAGCAGCCAAGGGTCAGGGCTCTCTAACTATGGCTACACCTTC. The J gene is TRBJ1-2, the V gene TRBV4-3, with D tentatively TRBD1 (5 bases). Germline CDR1 LGHNA, CDR2 YSLEER. The CDR3 has 16 residues. Trimming shortened V by 1 base and J by 0 bases, and 12 bases separated the two germline ends.

The genes are TRBV7-9 and TRBJ1-1; no clear D. This CDR3 is built from 15 residues. V dropped 1 base and J dropped 5 bases, with 14 bases sitting between them. Germline CDR1 reads SEHNR; CDR2 reads FQNEAQ (reference sequence). CDR3 sequence (DNA): TGTGCCAGCAGCTTAGGCACTGGGCCGGTGACTGAAGCTTTCTTT. Translation: CASSLGTGPVTEAFF.

The chain combines TRBV30 with TRBJ2-7; D gene ambiguous. The V gene lost 2 bases and the J gene lost 6 bases, with 11 bases spanning the gap. In germline, CDR1 is GTSNPN, CDR2 SVGIG (reference sequence). The CDR3 runs 12 residues. Written as DNA, the CDR3 is TGTGCCTGGAGTCGGTCATTGGGCGAGCAGTACTTC. Its translation is CAWSRSLGEQYF.

This clonotype was observed a handful of times. This chain uses TRBV5-1 with TRBJ2-5; D not certain. Gene TRBJ2-7 matches the end of the DNA better, so the J call may be wrong. This CDR3 has 13 residues. Germline V gene sequence: CDR1 SGHRS, CDR2 YFSETQ. The CDR3 reads CASSPALSYEQYF. CDR3 bases: TGCGCCAGCAGCCCGGCGCTGTCCTACGAGCAGTACTTC.

This sequence joins TRBV12-3 or TRBV12-4 and TRBJ2-1; 7 bases align to TRBD2. This CDR3 has 15 residues. With 3 bases clipped from V and 3 bases from J, the junction kept 5 bases outside the gene matches. DNA for the CDR3: TGTGCCAGCAGTTTCAGGGCGGGAGACTACAATGAGCAGTTCTTC. Translation gives CASSFRAGDYNEQFF.

This clonotype was observed a few times. The V call is TRBV5-1, the J call TRBJ2-5; no firm D call. The J call is uncertain, as TRBJ2-7 better fits the DNA end. Germline CDR1 SGHRS, CDR2 YFSETQ. The CDR3 is made up of 15 amino acids. DNA of the CDR3: TGCGCCAGCAGCTTGGAAACATTTTCCTCCTACGAGCAGTACTTC. Protein product: CASSLETFSSYEQYF.

The chain has TRBV7-2 and TRBJ1-2, with a weak D call TRBD1 (5 bases). The germline V gene encodes CDR1 SGHTA and CDR2 FQGNSA. Trimming pared 1 base from V and 7 bases from J, leaving 10 bases between. This CDR3 region has 13 residues. The CDR3 nucleotides read TGTGCCAGCAGCTTAGGGGGCCGGGGTGGCTACACCTTC. Residues: CASSLGGRGGYTF. The full variable domain, its missing parts supplied by reference TRBV7-2 and TRBJ1-2, is GAGVSQSPSNKVTEKGKDVELRCDPISGHTALYWYRQSLGQGLEFLIYFQGNSAPDKSGLPSDRFSAERTGGSVSTLTIQRTQQEDSAVYLCASSLGGRGGYTFGSGTRLTVV.